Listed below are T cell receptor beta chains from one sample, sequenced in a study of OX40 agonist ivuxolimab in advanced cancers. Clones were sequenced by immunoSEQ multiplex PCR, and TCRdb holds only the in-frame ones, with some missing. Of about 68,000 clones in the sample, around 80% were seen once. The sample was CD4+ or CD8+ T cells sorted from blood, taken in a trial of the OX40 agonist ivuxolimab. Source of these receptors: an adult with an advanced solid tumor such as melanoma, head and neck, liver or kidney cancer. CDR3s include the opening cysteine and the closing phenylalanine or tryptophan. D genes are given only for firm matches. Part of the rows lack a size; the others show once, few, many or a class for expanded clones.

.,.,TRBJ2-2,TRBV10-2,TGCGCCAGCAGTAACACCGGGGAGCTGTTTTTT,CASSNTGELFF
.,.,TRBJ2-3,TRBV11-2,TGTGCCAGCAGCTTTGGGGGACCTGGCACAGATACGCAGTATTTT,CASSFGGPGTDTQYF
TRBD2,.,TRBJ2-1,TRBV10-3,TGTGCCATCAGTGACCTAATGGGACTAGCGGGAAATGAGCAGTTCTTC,CAISDLMGLAGNEQFF
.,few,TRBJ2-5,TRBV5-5,TGTGCCAGCAGCCCTGGGGGACAACGCCAAGAGACCCAGTACTTC,CASSPGGQRQETQYF
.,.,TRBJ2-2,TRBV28,TGTGCCAGCACCTTCGCAGGGTTTCCGAACACCGGGGAGCTGTTTTTT,CASTFAGFPNTGELFF
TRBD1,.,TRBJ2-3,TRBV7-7,TGTGCTAGCAGCTTAGACAGGGGAAATACGCAGTATTTT,CASSLDRGNTQYF
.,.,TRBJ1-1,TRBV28,TGTGCCAGCAGTCCCACGGGTTGGACGGGGAACACTGAAGCTTTCTTT,CASSPTGWTGNTEAFF
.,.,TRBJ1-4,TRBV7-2,TGTGCCAGCAGCTTAGTGGGGGGCTATGGTGAAAAACTGTTTTTT,CASSLVGGYGEKLFF
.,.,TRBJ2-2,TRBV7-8,TGTGCCAGCGAAACCAGGGGACCGAACACCGGGGAGCTGTTTTTT,CASETRGPNTGELFF
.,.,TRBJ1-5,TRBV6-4,TGTGCCAGCAGTGTCGACAGGTTTCAGCCCCAGCATTTT,CASSVDRFQPQHF
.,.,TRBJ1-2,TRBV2,TGTGCCAGCAGTAGTGGAGGGAGGGGCTACACCTTC,CASSSGGRGYTF
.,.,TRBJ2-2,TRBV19,TGTGCCAGTAGTATGCGGCAGAACACCGGGGAGCTGTTTTTT,CASSMRQNTGELFF